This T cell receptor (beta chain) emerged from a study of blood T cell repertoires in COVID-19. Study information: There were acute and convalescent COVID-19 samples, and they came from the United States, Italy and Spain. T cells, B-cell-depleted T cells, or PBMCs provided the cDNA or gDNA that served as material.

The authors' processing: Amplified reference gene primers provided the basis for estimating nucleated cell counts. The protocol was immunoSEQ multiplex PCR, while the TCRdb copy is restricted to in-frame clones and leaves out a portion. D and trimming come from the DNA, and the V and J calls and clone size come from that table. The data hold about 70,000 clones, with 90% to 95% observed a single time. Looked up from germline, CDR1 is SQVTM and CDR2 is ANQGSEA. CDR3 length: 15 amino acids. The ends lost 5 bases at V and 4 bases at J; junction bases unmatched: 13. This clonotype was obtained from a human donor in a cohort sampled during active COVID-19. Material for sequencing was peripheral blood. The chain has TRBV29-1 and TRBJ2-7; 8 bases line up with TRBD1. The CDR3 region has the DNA TGCAGCGTTCTCGCTGGGGACAGGAGGAGGTACGAGCAGTACTTC. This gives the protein CSVLAGDRRRYEQYF.